The rows below give T cell receptor beta chains drawn from one sample of a study of blood T cell repertoires in COVID-19. Assay used: immunoSEQ multiplex PCR; TCRdb lists only in-frame clones, some missing. The profile shows approximately 110,000 clones, 70% to 90% of them singletons. The specimen was peripheral blood. These receptors originate from a human donor in a cohort sampled during active COVID-19. CDR3s include the opening cysteine and the closing phenylalanine or tryptophan. The D gene is left open where the match is weak. Not every row has a clone size; where given, it reads once, few, many or a size class.

TGTGCCAGCAGCCTTTACTCAGGGGGCTTTTTAGATACGCAGTATTTT,CASSLYSGGFLDTQYF,TRBV7-2,TRBD1,TRBJ2-3,.
TGTGCCAGCAGGGGACAGGGGGTCCTCTACAATGAGCAGTTCTTC,CASRGQGVLYNEQFF,TRBV5-4,TRBD1,TRBJ2-1,.
TGTGCCAGCAGCTTACTAGCGGGAGGCCCCCACGAGCAGTACTTC,CASSLLAGGPHEQYF,TRBV7-2,TRBD2,TRBJ2-7,.
TGCAGTGCTAGTAGCGGAGCCCGCAGTTACGGGCAGTTCTTC,CSASSGARSYGQFF,TRBV20-1,.,TRBJ2-1,.
TGCAGTGCTGGGGACACCTACGAGCAGTACTTC,CSAGDTYEQYF,TRBV20-1,.,TRBJ2-7,.
TGTGCCAGCAGCGCGGGGTCGGGGACTGGCGCTTTCTTT,CASSAGSGTGAFF,TRBV9,.,TRBJ1-1,.
TGTGCCAGCAGCTTCGACAGGGATACAGCTTTCTTT,CASSFDRDTAFF,TRBV11-2,TRBD1,TRBJ1-1,.
TGTGCCAGCAGTTACCGCAGGGGGGCAACTAATGAAAAACTGTTTTTT,CASSYRRGATNEKLFF,TRBV6-5,TRBD1,TRBJ1-4,.
TGCGCCAGCAGCATGGACAGGGAACGGCAGCAGTACTTC,CASSMDRERQQYF,TRBV5-1,TRBD1,TRBJ2-7,.
TGTGCCAGCAGCTTGCAGGGCCTTGGCACTGAAGCTTTCTTT,CASSLQGLGTEAFF,TRBV5-8,.,TRBJ1-1,.
TGTGCCAGCAGCGCTAGCGGGATGACTTCACCCGGGGAGCTGTTTTTT,CASSASGMTSPGELFF,TRBV9,TRBD2,TRBJ2-2,.
TGTGCCAGCAGCTTAGGCCAGGGTTCTGGAAACACCATATATTTT,CASSLGQGSGNTIYF,TRBV13,.,TRBJ1-3,.
TGTGCCAGCACTTCAGCTCTAGGGACTCCTGGAAACACCATATATTTT,CASTSALGTPGNTIYF,TRBV28,.,TRBJ1-3,.
TGTGCCAGCAGCGCGCGGGGGCAGATGAGTTTTGAAGCTTTCTTT,CASSARGQMSFEAFF,TRBV7-9,.,TRBJ1-1,.
TGTGCCAGCAGCTTAGCTGCACGGCAGGGGGCCACCTACGAGCAGTACTTC,CASSLAARQGATYEQYF,TRBV7-9,TRBD1,TRBJ2-7,few
TGTGCCAGCAGTTTACAAGCCAATCAGCCCCAGCATTTT,CASSLQANQPQHF,TRBV28,.,TRBJ1-5,.
TGTGCCAGTAGTATAGTCGGGAGCCGGGCCGGGGAGCTGTTTTTT,CASSIVGSRAGELFF,TRBV19,.,TRBJ2-2,.
TGCAGCGTTGAAGACGGGGGGACTAGCGGGAGCTTATACGAGCAGTACTTC,CSVEDGGTSGSLYEQYF,TRBV29-1,TRBD2,TRBJ2-7,.
TGTGCAAGTCGCTTAGTCCGCCTGACTTGGGACAGGGCGTTGGAAGAGACCCAGTACTTC,CASRLVRLTWDRALEETQYF,TRBV12-2,.,TRBJ2-5,.
TGTGCCATCAGTGGGACAGTACCTATACTCCGCTACACCTTC,CAISGTVPILRYTF,TRBV10-3,.,TRBJ1-2,.
TGTGCCAGCAGCTGGGGGACTAGCGGGCCCCCCAATGAGCAGTTCTTC,CASSWGTSGPPNEQFF,TRBV5-4,TRBD2,TRBJ2-1,.
TGTGCCAGCAGCTTGACAGGGGCCCTTTCCGAGCAGTACTTC,CASSLTGALSEQYF,TRBV7-3,TRBD1,TRBJ2-7,.